The following is a TCR beta chain sequence with its context. These data are taken from a study of blood T cells in healthy people across ages. Next came a second PCR, run for about 7 to 12 cycles, which used a sample-barcoded 5' primer along with a J-beta primer mix. TCRdb used MiXCR to reprocess the 5' RACE reads, holding one entry per CDR3 protein. The table has 1.5 million to 2 million distinct CDR3 sequences, roughly 27% seen once. This CDR3 region has 13 residues. With 3 bases removed from V and 8 bases from J, the gap between germline ends came to 13 bases. Germline lookup yields CDR1 SGHAT and CDR2 FQNNGV.

The receptor comes from a young woman in good health. The V and J genes are TRBV11-2 and TRBJ1-1; weak D call: TRBD1 (5 bases). The sample was blood. Here the CDR3 DNA reads TGTGCCAGCAGCTTGGACATGGGGATCGAAGCTTTCTTT. Its translation is CASSLDMGIEAFF.